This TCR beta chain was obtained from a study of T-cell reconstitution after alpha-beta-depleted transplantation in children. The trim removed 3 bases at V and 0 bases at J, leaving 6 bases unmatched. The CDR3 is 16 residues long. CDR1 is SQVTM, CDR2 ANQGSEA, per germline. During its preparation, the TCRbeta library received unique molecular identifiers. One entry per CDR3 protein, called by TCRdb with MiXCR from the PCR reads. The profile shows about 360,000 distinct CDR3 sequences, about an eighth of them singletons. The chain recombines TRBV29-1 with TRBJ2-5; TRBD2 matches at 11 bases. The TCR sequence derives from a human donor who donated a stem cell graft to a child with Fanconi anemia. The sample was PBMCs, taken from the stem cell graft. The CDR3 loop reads CSVEGLAEMYQETQYF. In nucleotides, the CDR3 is TGCAGCGTTGAGGGACTAGCGGAGATGTACCAAGAGACCCAGTACTTC.